These T cell receptor beta chains were read from a single sample in a study of T cell responses to AZD1222 COVID-19 vaccine. Produced via immunoSEQ multiplex PCR; TCRdb's table is partial and in-frame only. This table holds roughly 120,000 clones, about 88% found once. The source material was peripheral blood, sampled on day 0 of AZD1222 vaccination. The receptors derive from an adult in good health. CDR3s include the opening cysteine and the closing phenylalanine or tryptophan. Fields, in order: clone size, J gene, D gene, CDR3 length, V gene, CDR3 protein, CDR3 DNA. A D gene is named only where the DNA matches it firmly. Clone size is shown for a subset of rows, as once, few, many or a class of expanded clone.

-,TRBJ1-2,TRBD1,16,TRBV4-1,CASSRSGQGTLNGYTF,TGCGCCAGCAGCCGTTCAGGACAGGGGACATTAAATGGCTACACCTTC
-,TRBJ1-5,-,16,TRBV19,CASSEPRDRGRQPQHF,TGTGCCAGTAGTGAACCACGGGATCGGGGCCGTCAGCCCCAGCATTTT
-,TRBJ1-6,TRBD1,12,TRBV11-3,CASSTRTGGLHF,TGTGCCAGCAGCACAAGGACAGGGGGCCTCCACTTT
-,TRBJ2-6,-,16,TRBV19,CASSVFSGSGANVLTF,TGTGCCAGTAGTGTATTCTCAGGCTCTGGGGCCAACGTCCTGACTTTC
-,TRBJ2-3,-,13,TRBV2,CASRPTGTDTQYF,TGTGCCAGCAGGCCTACAGGCACAGATACGCAGTATTTT
-,TRBJ1-4,-,15,TRBV14,CASSLRRGTGEKLFF,TGTGCCAGCAGCTTAAGGCGAGGGACCGGGGAAAAACTGTTTTTT
-,TRBJ1-5,-,20,TRBV6-2/TRBV6-3,CASNPLPVGQAFYSNQPQHF,TGTGCCAGCAACCCCCTTCCGGTGGGGCAGGCCTTTTATAGCAATCAGCCCCAGCATTTT
-,TRBJ1-1,TRBD1,18,TRBV27,CASSSGPGTGGASTEAFF,TGTGCCAGCAGTTCTGGCCCCGGGACAGGGGGCGCTTCCACTGAAGCTTTCTTT
few,TRBJ2-2,-,14,TRBV5-1,CASSLDPGTGELFF,TGCGCCAGCAGCTTAGACCCGGGCACCGGGGAGCTGTTTTTT
-,TRBJ2-7,-,16,TRBV7-2,CASSPPGGLSSYEQYF,TGTGCCAGCAGCCCGCCCGGCGGGCTTAGCTCCTACGAGCAGTACTTC
-,TRBJ1-6,-,15,TRBV21-1,CASSEQGAYNSPLHF,TGTGCCAGCAGCGAACAGGGGGCCTATAATTCACCCCTCCACTTT
-,TRBJ2-7,TRBD1,15,TRBV24-1,CATSDSTGGSYEQYF,TGTGCCACCAGTGACTCGACAGGGGGCTCCTACGAGCAGTACTTC
-,TRBJ1-1,-,13,TRBV7-3,CASSLGYGVEAFF,TGTGCCAGCAGCTTAGGTTATGGGGTTGAAGCTTTCTTT
-,TRBJ1-1,-,13,TRBV10-1,CASSERSTTEAFF,TGCGCCAGCAGTGAGAGGTCCACCACTGAAGCTTTCTTT
once,TRBJ1-1,-,16,TRBV11-1,CASSSEGRTQNTEAFF,TGTGCCAGCAGTTCCGAGGGGAGGACCCAGAACACTGAAGCTTTCTTT
-,TRBJ1-1,TRBD1,14,TRBV18,CASSLTGVNTEAFF,TGTGCCAGCTCATTGACAGGGGTGAACACTGAAGCTTTCTTT
-,TRBJ1-2,-,14,TRBV28,CASSLAPGTYGYTF,TGTGCCAGCAGTTTAGCTCCCGGAACCTATGGCTACACCTTC
once,TRBJ1-6,-,15,TRBV9,CASSVVDDNRSPLHF,TGTGCCAGCAGCGTAGTGGACGATAATCGGTCCCCCCTCCACTTT
-,TRBJ2-7,TRBD1,18,TRBV23-1,CASSQSTLGQGISYEQYF,TGCGCCAGCAGTCAATCGACGTTGGGACAGGGGATCTCCTACGAGCAGTACTTC
-,TRBJ2-3,-,15,TRBV11-1,CASSLLGLGTDTQYF,TGTGCCAGCAGCTTACTTGGTCTGGGCACAGATACGCAGTATTTT
-,TRBJ2-3,-,15,TRBV11-1,CASSPGLLTRDTQYF,TGTGCCAGCAGCCCGGGGTTGCTAACTAGGGATACGCAGTATTTT
few,TRBJ1-5,-,15,TRBV5-8,CASSLGQLTNQPQHF,TGTGCCAGCAGCTTGGGACAGCTTACAAATCAGCCCCAGCATTTT
few,TRBJ1-4,TRBD1,15,TRBV2,CATSSGGQGNEKLFF,TGTGCCACTTCGTCCGGAGGACAGGGTAATGAAAAACTGTTTTTT
-,TRBJ1-5,-,14,TRBV9,CASSPYVENQPQHF,TGTGCCAGCAGCCCATACGTGGAGAATCAGCCCCAGCATTTT
-,TRBJ1-1,TRBD1,13,TRBV12-5,CASGLGGGVEAFF,TGTGCTAGTGGTTTAGGGGGCGGGGTTGAAGCTTTCTTT
-,TRBJ2-7,TRBD2,15,TRBV7-9,CASSLSGEGRHEQYF,TGTGCCAGCAGCTTATCGGGGGAGGGCCGCCACGAGCAGTACTTC
-,TRBJ2-1,-,16,TRBV4-1,CASSQSPSSGAYEQFF,TGCGCCAGCAGCCAATCCCCCTCGTCGGGGGCGTATGAGCAGTTCTTC
-,TRBJ2-3,-,16,TRBV7-6,CASSLEGGFSTDTQYF,TGTGCCAGCAGCTTAGAGGGGGGTTTTAGCACAGATACGCAGTATTTT
-,TRBJ1-4,-,14,TRBV19,CASSTGPLEEKLFF,TGTGCCAGTAGTACGGGACCCCTTGAGGAAAAACTGTTTTTT
-,TRBJ2-3,-,16,TRBV24-1,CATSDPRKGRTDTQYF,TGTGCCACCAGTGACCCCCGGAAGGGGAGGACAGATACGCAGTATTTT
-,TRBJ2-1,TRBD1,18,TRBV10-3,CAISITFRTGPTYNEQFF,TGTGCCATCAGTATAACGTTCCGGACAGGGCCGACCTACAATGAGCAGTTCTTC
-,TRBJ1-1,-,16,TRBV12-5,CASGFRTAAGNTEAFF,TGTGCTAGTGGTTTTCGGACAGCAGCCGGGAACACTGAAGCTTTCTTT
-,TRBJ2-2,-,15,TRBV9,CASSVADSHTGELFF,TGTGCCAGCAGCGTAGCCGACAGCCACACCGGGGAGCTGTTTTTT
-,TRBJ1-5,-,18,TRBV7-8,CASSLALRSEGLNQPQHF,TGTGCCAGCAGCTTAGCGCTAAGGTCCGAAGGCCTCAATCAGCCCCAGCATTTT
-,TRBJ1-2,-,16,TRBV19,CASSISDVLANYGYTF,TGTGCCAGTAGTATATCGGACGTTTTAGCTAACTATGGCTACACCTTC
-,TRBJ2-1,TRBD1,16,TRBV24-1,CATSDRDRGYYNEQFF,TGTGCCACCAGTGACCGAGACAGGGGCTACTACAATGAGCAGTTCTTC
-,TRBJ2-2,-,15,TRBV13,CASSPGHRNTGELFF,TGTGCCAGCAGCCCAGGACATAGGAACACCGGGGAGCTGTTTTTT
-,TRBJ1-2,-,14,TRBV13,CASSLRGLNYGYTF,TGTGCCAGCAGCTTACGGGGGCTTAACTATGGCTACACCTTC
-,TRBJ2-2,-,16,TRBV28,CASSLGGLTNTGELFF,TGTGCCAGCAGTTTAGGGGGACTTACGAACACCGGGGAGCTGTTTTTT
once,TRBJ1-4,-,14,TRBV4-3,CASSPQRAVGKLFF,TGCGCCAGCAGCCCCCAGAGGGCCGTGGGAAAACTGTTTTTT
-,TRBJ1-2,-,14,TRBV24-1,CATRPRGGDYGYTF,TGTGCCACCAGGCCCCGGGGGGGGGACTATGGCTACACCTTC